Presented here are 3 T cell receptor beta chains from one specimen sequenced in a study of OX40 agonist ivuxolimab in advanced cancers. Here immunoSEQ multiplex PCR was the method, and the copy in TCRdb shows in-frame clones only, minus some. The sample contains some 72,000 clones, 92% of which appear only once. Specimen: CD4+ or CD8+ T cells sorted from blood, collected in a trial of the OX40 agonist ivuxolimab. These receptors came from an adult with an advanced solid tumor such as melanoma, head and neck, liver or kidney cancer.

This clone was seen a few times. This chain uses TRBV6-5 with TRBJ1-2, with D unresolved. CDR3 length: 14 amino acids. Germline-derived CDR1 and CDR2 are MNHEY and SVGAGI. Trimming took off 2 bases at V and 8 bases at J, with 15 bases between the two ends. CDR3 residues: CASSYLRVQEGYTF. In DNA form, the CDR3 reads TGTGCCAGCAGTTACCTTCGGGTTCAGGAGGGCTACACCTTC.

The gene calls are TRBV10-3 and TRBJ2-1; 11 positions match TRBD1. With 4 bases clipped from V and 9 bases from J, the junction kept 8 bases outside the gene matches. This CDR3 has 15 amino acids. CDR1 ENHRY and CDR2 SYGVKD come from the germline V gene. The CDR3 region is CAISGPDRGRGEQFF. DNA of the CDR3: TGTGCCATCAGTGGACCGGACAGGGGGCGGGGTGAGCAGTTCTTC.

The chain uses TRBV19 and TRBJ1-2; the D is unclear. Trimming took 6 bases from V and 7 from J, leaving 21 bases between them. The V gene's germline CDR1 is LNHDA and CDR2 SQIVND (reference sequence). The CDR3 sequence is 15 residues long. The CDR3 spells CASSLMKDGLGGYTF. The CDR3 coding sequence is TGTGCCAGTAGCCTCATGAAGGACGGTCTTGGTGGCTACACCTTC.